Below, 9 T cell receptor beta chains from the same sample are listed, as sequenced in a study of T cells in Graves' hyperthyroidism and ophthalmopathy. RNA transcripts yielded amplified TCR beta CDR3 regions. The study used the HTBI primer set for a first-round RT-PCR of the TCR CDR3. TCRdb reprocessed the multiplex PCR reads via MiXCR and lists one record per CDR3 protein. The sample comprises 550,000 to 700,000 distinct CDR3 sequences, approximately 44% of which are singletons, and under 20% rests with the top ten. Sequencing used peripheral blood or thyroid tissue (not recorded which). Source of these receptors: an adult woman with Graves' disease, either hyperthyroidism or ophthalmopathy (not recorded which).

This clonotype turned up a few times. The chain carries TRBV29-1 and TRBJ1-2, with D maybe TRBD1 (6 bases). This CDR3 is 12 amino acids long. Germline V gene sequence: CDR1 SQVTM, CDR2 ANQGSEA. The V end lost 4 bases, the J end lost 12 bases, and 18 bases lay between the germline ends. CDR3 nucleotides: TGCAGCGTTGGGGACCCTCGAGGGGGAAACACCTTC. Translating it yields CSVGDPRGGNTF.

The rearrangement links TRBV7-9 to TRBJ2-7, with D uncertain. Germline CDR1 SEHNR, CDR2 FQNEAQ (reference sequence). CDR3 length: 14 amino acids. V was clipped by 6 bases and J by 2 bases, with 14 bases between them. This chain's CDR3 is CASSPAGQAYEQYF. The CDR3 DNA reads TGTGCCAGCAGTCCCGCCGGCCAGGCCTACGAGCAGTACTTC.

CDR3 DNA sequence: TGTGCCACCAGCAATGACAGGGGACTCAATCAGCCCCAGCATTTT. This gives the protein CATSNDRGLNQPQHF. J is TRBJ1-5 and V is TRBV15; 8 bases align to TRBD1. The CDR3 extends over 15 amino acids. Germline V gives CDR1 LNHNV, CDR2 YYDKDF (reference sequence). V trimming: 4 bases; J trimming: 3 bases; junction bases outside the gene matches: 5.

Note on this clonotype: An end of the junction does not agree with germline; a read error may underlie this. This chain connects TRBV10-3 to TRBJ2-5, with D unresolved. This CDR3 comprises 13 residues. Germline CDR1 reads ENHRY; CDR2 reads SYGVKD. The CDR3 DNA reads TGCGCCAGCAGCTTGCAGAACCAAGAGACCCAGTACTTC. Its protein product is CASSLQNQETQYF.

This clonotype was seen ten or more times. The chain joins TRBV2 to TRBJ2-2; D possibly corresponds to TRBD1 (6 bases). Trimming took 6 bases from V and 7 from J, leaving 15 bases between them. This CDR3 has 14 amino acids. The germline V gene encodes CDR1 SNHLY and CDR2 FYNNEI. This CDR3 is CASRVGALNGELFF. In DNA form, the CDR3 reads TGTGCCAGCAGGGTGGGGGCGCTTAACGGGGAGCTGTTTTTT.

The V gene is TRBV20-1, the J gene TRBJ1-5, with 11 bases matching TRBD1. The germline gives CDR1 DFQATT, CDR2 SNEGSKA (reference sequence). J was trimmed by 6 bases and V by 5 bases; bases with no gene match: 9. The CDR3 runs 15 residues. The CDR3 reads CSAETRDRGTQPQHF. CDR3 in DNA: TGCAGTGCTGAGACCCGGGACAGGGGGACTCAGCCCCAGCATTTT.

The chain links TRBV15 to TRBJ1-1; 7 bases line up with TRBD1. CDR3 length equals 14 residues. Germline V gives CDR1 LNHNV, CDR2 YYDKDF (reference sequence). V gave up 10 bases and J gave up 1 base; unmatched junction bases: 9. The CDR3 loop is CASIRTGRNTEAFF. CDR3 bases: TGTGCCAGCATCCGGACAGGTAGGAACACTGAAGCTTTCTTT.

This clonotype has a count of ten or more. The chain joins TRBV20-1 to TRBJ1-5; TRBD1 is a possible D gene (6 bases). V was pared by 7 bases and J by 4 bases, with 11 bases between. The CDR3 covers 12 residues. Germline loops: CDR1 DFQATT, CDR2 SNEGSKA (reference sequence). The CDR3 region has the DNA TGCAGTGGCCGAGGGGGAAATCAGCCCCAGCATTTT. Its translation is CSGRGGNQPQHF.

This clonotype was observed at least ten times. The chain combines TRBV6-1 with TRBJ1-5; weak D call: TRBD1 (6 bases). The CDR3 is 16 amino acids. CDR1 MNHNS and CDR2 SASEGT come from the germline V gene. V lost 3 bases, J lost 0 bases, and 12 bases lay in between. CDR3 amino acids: CASSDSQGHSNQPQHF. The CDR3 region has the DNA TGTGCCAGCAGTGACTCCCAGGGACATAGCAATCAGCCCCAGCATTTT.